Listed below are T cell receptor beta chains from one sample, sequenced in a study of brain T cells in children with intractable seizures. Here immunoSEQ multiplex PCR was the method, and the copy in TCRdb shows in-frame clones only, minus some. The sample gives 340,000 or so clones, about 94% of which show up once; around 6% is in the top ten. The sequencing here drew on peripheral blood, taken more than 4 months after surgery. The receptors stem from a boy in the first two years of life with tuberous sclerosis and intractable seizures. Both conserved end residues are part of each CDR3. The D gene is left open where the match is weak. The size of a clone is reported for some rows only, either as once, few or many, or as a class for expanded clones.

size,length,D,V,J,DNA,CDR3
-,16,TRBD2,TRBV3-1/TRBV3-2,TRBJ2-1,TGTGCCAGCAGCCAAGGACTAGCTGAAGGCTACAATGAGCAGTTCTTC,CASSQGLAEGYNEQFF
-,14,-,TRBV5-1,TRBJ2-3,TGCGCCAGCAGCTTGGAACGGACTGGGGATACGCAGTATTTT,CASSLERTGDTQYF
-,16,TRBD2,TRBV5-1,TRBJ2-2,TGCGCCAGCAGCTGGGTGACTAGCGGAAAAACCGGGGAGCTGTTTTTT,CASSWVTSGKTGELFF
-,14,-,TRBV6-5,TRBJ1-5,TGTGCCAGCAGTTACTCGAGTTTGTCTCAGCCCCAGCATTTT,CASSYSSLSQPQHF
-,17,TRBD2,TRBV18,TRBJ2-1,TGTGCCAGCTCACCTGGGTGGCTAGCGGGAGGTCGGAATGAGCAGTTCTTC,CASSPGWLAGGRNEQFF
-,14,TRBD2,TRBV29-1,TRBJ2-7,TGCAGCGCGGTTTCTAGCGGGAGGAAATACGAGCAGTACTTC,CSAVSSGRKYEQYF
-,14,-,TRBV5-4,TRBJ2-7,TGTGCCAGCAGCGTGGAATGGACAGGAGGGGAGCAGTACTTC,CASSVEWTGGEQYF
-,15,TRBD1,TRBV6-1,TRBJ2-7,TGTGCCAGCAGTGAAATAGACAGGGCGTCCTACGAGCAGTACTTC,CASSEIDRASYEQYF
-,17,TRBD2,TRBV13,TRBJ2-1,TGTGCCAGCAGCTTACGTACTAGCGCCATCACCTACAATGAGCAGTTCTTC,CASSLRTSAITYNEQFF
-,12,-,TRBV5-1,TRBJ2-5,TGCGCCAGCAGCTTGGTCGGCGAGACCCAGTACTTC,CASSLVGETQYF
-,11,-,TRBV20-1,TRBJ1-1,TGCAGTCCTAAACCGCCGCATGAAGCTTTCTTT,CSPKPPHEAFF
once,16,TRBD1,TRBV14,TRBJ1-2,TGTGCCAGCAGCCTTCAACAGGGGGCTGCGACTGGCGGCTACACCTTC,CASSLQQGAATGGYTF
-,13,TRBD1,TRBV7-9,TRBJ2-1,TGTGCCAGCAGCAAGAGGGACAGCAATGAGCAGTTCTTC,CASSKRDSNEQFF
-,14,-,TRBV19,TRBJ1-5,TGTGCCAGTAGTTTCTCGAGTAGCAATCAGCCCCAGCATTTT,CASSFSSSNQPQHF
-,15,TRBD2,TRBV2,TRBJ2-1,TGTGCCAGCAGAGAGACTAGCGAATCCTACAATGAGCAGTTCTTC,CASRETSESYNEQFF
-,17,-,TRBV13,TRBJ1-3,TGTGCCAGCAGCCTCGCATTCGGGCAAGACTCTGGAAACACCATATATTTT,CASSLAFGQDSGNTIYF
-,15,-,TRBV18,TRBJ1-6,TGTGCCAGCTCACCACTGGGCCAGTATAATTCACCCCTCCACTTT,CASSPLGQYNSPLHF
-,17,-,TRBV14,TRBJ2-2,TGTGCCAGCAGCGACAACTCCCCAAAATCCAACACCGGGGAGCTGTTTTTT,CASSDNSPKSNTGELFF
-,15,TRBD2,TRBV2,TRBJ2-3,TGTGCCAGCGCCTGGACTAGCGGGGGCACAGATACGCAGTATTTT,CASAWTSGGTDTQYF
-,13,-,TRBV6-5,TRBJ1-1,TGTGCCAGCAGTTATTTCCGGGACACTGAAGCTTTCTTT,CASSYFRDTEAFF
-,13,-,TRBV5-1,TRBJ2-7,TGCGCCAGCAGCTTGGCGTCAGGCTACGAGCAGTACTTC,CASSLASGYEQYF
-,15,-,TRBV9,TRBJ2-7,TGTGCCAGCAGCCCAATGGGAGAGAGTCCCTACGAGCAGTACTTC,CASSPMGESPYEQYF
-,14,-,TRBV29-1,TRBJ1-2,TGCAGCGCAGGAGCAGTTAGGGGGGCTCTTGGCTACACCTTC,CSAGAVRGALGYTF
-,11,-,TRBV12-3/TRBV12-4,TRBJ2-3,TGTGCCAGCATGAGGGGAGATACGCAGTATTTT,CASMRGDTQYF
-,15,-,TRBV30,TRBJ1-2,TGTGCCTGGAGTGTACGCAGGACAGCTAACTATGGCTACACCTTC,CAWSVRRTANYGYTF
-,14,TRBD2,TRBV9,TRBJ2-1,TGTGCCAGCTCCCAAGGGCGGGGGTACAATGAGCAGTTCTTC,CASSQGRGYNEQFF
once,12,-,TRBV6-5,TRBJ1-2,TGTGCCAGCAGTCACGACTACTATGGCTACACCTTC,CASSHDYYGYTF
-,14,-,TRBV11-3,TRBJ1-1,TGTGCCAGCAGCTTAGGAGGGAGAAACACTGAAGCTTTCTTT,CASSLGGRNTEAFF
-,15,-,TRBV6-5,TRBJ1-4,TGTGCCAGCAGTTACTCCAGAAGCTCTAATGAAAAACTGTTTTTT,CASSYSRSSNEKLFF
once,17,-,TRBV24-1,TRBJ2-6,TGTGCCACCAGTGATTGGGATACGGGGTCTGGGGCCAACGTCCTGACTTTC,CATSDWDTGSGANVLTF
-,13,TRBD1,TRBV29-1,TRBJ1-1,TGCAGCGTCGGGACAGTCGGGAACACTGAAGCTTTCTTT,CSVGTVGNTEAFF
-,15,-,TRBV3-1/TRBV3-2,TRBJ2-7,TGTGCCAGCAGCCCTAGGCAGGGCGACTCCTACGAGCAGTACTTC,CASSPRQGDSYEQYF
-,13,-,TRBV11-3,TRBJ1-1,TGTGCCAGCAGCTTAGATGGGGAGTCTGAAGCTTTCTTT,CASSLDGESEAFF
-,14,TRBD1,TRBV15,TRBJ1-1,TGTGCCACCAGCAGAGATCTAGGGGGCCCTGAAGCTTTCTTT,CATSRDLGGPEAFF
-,13,TRBD1,TRBV6-5,TRBJ1-1,TGTGCCAGCACCGGACAGGGGAACACTGAAGCTTTCTTT,CASTGQGNTEAFF
few,15,TRBD2,TRBV16,TRBJ2-3,TGTGCCAGCAGCCGAGGGATAGCGGGACGAGATACGCAGTATTTT,CASSRGIAGRDTQYF
-,13,-,TRBV24-1,TRBJ2-3,TGTGCCACCAGTGGCGGGGACACAGATACGCAGTATTTT,CATSGGDTDTQYF
-,11,-,TRBV7-9,TRBJ2-7,TGTGCCAGCAGCTTGGGATCCGTTAAGTACTTC,CASSLGSVKYF
-,14,-,TRBV4-2,TRBJ1-1,TGTGCCAGCAGCCTCGGATTTGATCGCACTGAAGCTTTCTTT,CASSLGFDRTEAFF
-,15,-,TRBV5-6,TRBJ2-7,TGTGCCAGCAGCGTCGGCCCACCGGCCAACTACGAGCAGTACTTC,CASSVGPPANYEQYF
-,18,-,TRBV27,TRBJ2-2,TGTGCCAGCAGTTCGATATCTCCGGGACTCCTTGACACCGGGGAGCTGTTTTTT,CASSSISPGLLDTGELFF
-,14,-,TRBV6-5,TRBJ2-1,TGTGCCAGCAGTTACAAGCGTGAGGGTGTCGAGCAGTTCTTC,CASSYKREGVEQFF
-,15,TRBD2,TRBV27,TRBJ2-3,TGTGCCAGCAGTTCCATAGCGGGGCTCACAGATACGCAGTATTTT,CASSSIAGLTDTQYF
once,15,TRBD1,TRBV4-1,TRBJ2-7,TGCGCCAGCAGCCCCTTACAGGGGAGCTCCTACGAGCAGTACTTC,CASSPLQGSSYEQYF
-,13,-,TRBV10-1,TRBJ2-7,TGCGCCAGCAGTGCGCACCGTAGCGTCGAGCAGTACTTC,CASSAHRSVEQYF
-,15,-,TRBV3-1/TRBV3-2,TRBJ1-5,TGTGCCAGCAGCCAAGAGTTTAATAGCAATCAGCCCCAGCATTTT,CASSQEFNSNQPQHF
-,14,-,TRBV19,TRBJ1-1,TGTGCCAGTAGACTGGGGACGACAAACACTGAAGCTTTCTTT,CASRLGTTNTEAFF
-,14,-,TRBV11-3,TRBJ2-5,TGTGCCAGCAGCTTAGGGGTAGAACAAGAGACCCAGTACTTC,CASSLGVEQETQYF
-,15,-,TRBV6-5,TRBJ1-4,TGTGCCAGCAGTTACGTACTCGGGATTAATGAAAAACTGTTTTTT,CASSYVLGINEKLFF
-,15,-,TRBV6-5,TRBJ2-1,TGTGCCAGCAGTCCCGGGGCTCCCGACCTCAATGAGCAGTTCTTC,CASSPGAPDLNEQFF
-,13,-,TRBV6-5,TRBJ1-1,TGTGCCAGCACTTGGACAGAGAACACTGAAGCTTTCTTT,CASTWTENTEAFF
-,14,-,TRBV20-1,TRBJ2-1,TGCAGTGCTAGTCGAGGCGGGGGCCCCAATGAGCAGTTCTTC,CSASRGGGPNEQFF
-,15,-,TRBV4-1,TRBJ2-3,TGCGCCAGCAGCCAAGTTCACGCTAGCGCAGATACGCAGTATTTT,CASSQVHASADTQYF
-,13,-,TRBV19,TRBJ2-1,TGTGCCAGTAGTACGCGGCAGGGCAATGAGCAGTTCTTC,CASSTRQGNEQFF
-,17,-,TRBV20-1,TRBJ1-5,TGCAGTGCTAGTTGGGCAGGAGGACTTTATAGCAATCAGCCCCAGCATTTT,CSASWAGGLYSNQPQHF
-,15,-,TRBV18,TRBJ2-7,TGTGCCAGCTCACCACCGGGCAGGGGTGTCTACGAGCAGTACTTC,CASSPPGRGVYEQYF
-,11,-,TRBV6-5,TRBJ1-3,TGTGCCAGCACGGAGGGAAACACCATATATTTT,CASTEGNTIYF
-,17,-,TRBV7-9,TRBJ2-3,TGTGCCAGCGTGCCAGCGTCCGGAGCGGCCCTTCGAGATACGCAGTATTTT,CASVPASGAALRDTQYF
-,12,-,TRBV3-1/TRBV3-2,TRBJ2-1,TGTGCCAGCAGCGAAGGAGGTTGGGAGCAGTTCTTC,CASSEGGWEQFF
-,16,-,TRBV7-7,TRBJ2-2,TGTGCTAGCAGCCCCCAGAATCGGGCTAACACCGGGGAGCTGTTTTTT,CASSPQNRANTGELFF